Below, 13 T cell receptor beta chains from the same sample are listed, as sequenced in a study of blood T cell repertoires in COVID-19. Clones were read by immunoSEQ multiplex PCR, and TCRdb kept only the in-frame ones, dropping some. This sample has 20,000 to 30,000 clones, with around 83% found just once. The source material was peripheral blood. Receptors originate from a human donor in a cohort sampled during active COVID-19.

CDR3 sequence: CASSQGYGGNEQFF. The CDR3 nucleotides read TGTGCCAGCAGCCAAGGTTACGGTGGCAATGAGCAGTTCTTC. This rearrangement joins TRBV4-2 to TRBJ2-1; no clear D gene. CDR1 and CDR2 from the germline V gene are LGHNA and YNFKEQ. V gave up 1 base and J gave up 6 bases, with 10 bases separating them. The CDR3 length is 14 residues.

The J gene is TRBJ2-7, the V gene TRBV9; 9 bases are shared with TRBD2. The CDR3 spans 16 residues. Unmatched junction bases numbered 9, after V lost 1 base and J lost 4 bases. CDR1 and CDR2 from the germline V gene are SGDLS and YYNGEE. The CDR3, as DNA: TGTGCCAGCAGCGTAACGGTGGCTAGCGGGAAGTACGAGCAGTACTTC. It yields the protein CASSVTVASGKYEQYF.

The rearrangement uses TRBV2 and TRBJ2-3; tentatively, D is TRBD2 (6 bases). The CDR3 is 15 amino acids. Looked up from germline, CDR1 is SNHLY and CDR2 is FYNNEI. Trimming stripped 5 bases from V and 6 bases from J, with 18 bases between. The CDR3 nucleotides are TGTGCCAGCAGTCGTGGAGGGCTAGCGAGCGATACGCAGTATTTT. Translating gives CASSRGGLASDTQYF.

V and J are TRBV18 and TRBJ1-2, with TRBD1 matching over 7 bases. Germline V gene sequence: CDR1 KGHSH, CDR2 LQKENI. After removal of 5 bases from V and 2 bases from J, the junction contained 14 bases not matched to a gene. CDR3 length: 17 amino acids. CDR3 amino acids: CASSLGTGVKMNYGYTF. For the CDR3, the DNA is TGTGCCAGCTCATTGGGCACAGGGGTGAAGATGAACTATGGCTACACCTTC.

V gene TRBV30 combines with J gene TRBJ2-2; D not resolved. Germline V gives CDR1 GTSNPN, CDR2 SVGIG (reference sequence). The CDR3 loop spans 12 amino acids. Trimming removed 0 bases from V and 6 bases from J, with 5 bases in between. CDR3 in DNA: TGTGCCTGGAGTGTTACTTCCGGGGAGCTGTTTTTT. It yields the protein CAWSVTSGELFF.

V is TRBV30 and J is TRBJ2-1; 14 bases are a match to TRBD2. The V segment lost 2 bases and the J segment 7 bases; nucleotides outside the gene matches: 7. Germline CDR1 is GTSNPN and CDR2 is SVGIG (reference sequence). CDR3 length: 16 amino acids. The DNA of the CDR3 is TGTGCCTGGAGTAGAGTCGGGACTAGCGGGAGAAATGAGCAGTTCTTC. It encodes CAWSRVGTSGRNEQFF.

The chain is built from TRBV6-5 and TRBJ1-2; 11 bases are shared with TRBD1. CDR3 length equals 15 residues. Per the germline V gene, CDR1 is MNHEY and CDR2 is SVGAGI. V trimming: 5 bases; J trimming: 13 bases; junction bases outside the gene matches: 15. CDR3: CASSIGQGAAYGFTF. The CDR3 bases are TGTGCCAGCAGTATAGGACAGGGGGCCGCCTATGGATTCACCTTC.

The chain joins TRBV7-2 to TRBJ2-7, with 9 bases that match TRBD2. J lost 4 bases, V lost 2 bases, and 6 bases had no gene match. Germline CDR1 and CDR2: SGHTA and FQGNSA. The CDR3 totals 15 residues. CDR3 region: CASSLQPAGGYEQYF. The CDR3 DNA is TGTGCCAGCAGCTTACAACCAGCGGGGGGTTACGAGCAGTACTTC.

This clone was seen a handful of times. The chain is built from TRBV19 and TRBJ1-5, with D hard to call. The CDR3 extends over 14 amino acids. Trimming removed 1 base from V and 9 bases from J, with 13 bases in between. Germline lookup yields CDR1 LNHDA and CDR2 SQIVND (reference sequence). Here the CDR3 DNA reads TGTGCCAGTAGTATAGGCCGGCGGGAGATGCCCCAGCATTTT. This sequence encodes CASSIGRREMPQHF.

This clone was observed a handful of times. V usage is TRBV4-3 and J usage is TRBJ2-1; TRBD2 is a possible D gene (6 bases). The germline V and J ends were trimmed by 0 bases and 5 bases, with 14 bases remaining between them. Germline V lookup: CDR1 LGHNA, CDR2 YSLEER. The CDR3 contains 16 residues. The CDR3 spells CASSQDRRGANNEQFF. In DNA form, the CDR3 reads TGCGCCAGCAGCCAAGATCGGAGGGGAGCGAACAATGAGCAGTTCTTC.

The V call is TRBV4-1, the J call TRBJ1-2; D uncertain. Trimming removed 1 base from V and 1 base from J, with 10 bases in between. Germline CDR1 and CDR2: MGHRA and YSYEKL. The CDR3 covers 15 residues. CDR3 bases: TGCGCCAGCAGCCAAGTTATTCGGGATAACTATGGCTACACCTTC. It is translated as CASSQVIRDNYGYTF.

This chain joins TRBV19 and TRBJ2-1; 9 nucleotides align to TRBD2. Germline CDR1 reads LNHDA; CDR2 reads SQIVND (reference sequence). This CDR3 has 15 amino acids. The ends lost 5 bases at V and 8 bases at J; junction bases unmatched: 10. This CDR3 is CASSFQAGLADEQFF. CDR3 nucleotides: TGTGCCAGTAGTTTCCAAGCGGGACTAGCAGATGAGCAGTTCTTC.

The rearrangement joins TRBV7-2 to TRBJ2-7; 7 nucleotides match TRBD1. This CDR3 comprises 14 residues. CDR1 SGHTA and CDR2 FQGNSA come from the germline V gene. V gave up 4 bases and J gave up 5 bases; unmatched junction bases: 8. The CDR3 loop is CASSSLGQSDEQYF. The CDR3, as DNA: TGTGCCAGCAGCTCCTTGGGACAGTCCGACGAGCAGTACTTC.